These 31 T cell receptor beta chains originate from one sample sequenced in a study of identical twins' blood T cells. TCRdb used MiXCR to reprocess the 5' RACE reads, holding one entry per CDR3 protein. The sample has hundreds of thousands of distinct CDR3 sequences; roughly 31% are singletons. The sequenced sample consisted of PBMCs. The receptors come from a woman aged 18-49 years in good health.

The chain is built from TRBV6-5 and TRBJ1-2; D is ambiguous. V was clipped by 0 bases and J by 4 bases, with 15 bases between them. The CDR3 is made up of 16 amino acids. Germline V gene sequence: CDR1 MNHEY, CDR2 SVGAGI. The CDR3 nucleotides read TGTGCCAGCAGTTACTCTGCGGGTTCCACCTTCTATGGCTACACCTTC. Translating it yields CASSYSAGSTFYGYTF.

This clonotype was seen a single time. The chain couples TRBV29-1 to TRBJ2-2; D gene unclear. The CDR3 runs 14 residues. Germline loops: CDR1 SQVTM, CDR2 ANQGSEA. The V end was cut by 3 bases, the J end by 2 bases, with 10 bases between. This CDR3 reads CSVESAVNTGELFF. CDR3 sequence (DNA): TGCAGCGTTGAGTCCGCGGTCAACACCGGGGAGCTGTTTTTT.

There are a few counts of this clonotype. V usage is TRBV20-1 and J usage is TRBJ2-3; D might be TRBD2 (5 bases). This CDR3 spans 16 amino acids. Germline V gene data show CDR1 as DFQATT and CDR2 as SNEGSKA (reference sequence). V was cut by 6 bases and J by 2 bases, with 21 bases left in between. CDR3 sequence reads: CSALGRGFSLTDTQYF. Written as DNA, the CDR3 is TGCAGTGCCCTGGGTCGCGGGTTTTCCCTCACAGATACGCAGTATTTT.

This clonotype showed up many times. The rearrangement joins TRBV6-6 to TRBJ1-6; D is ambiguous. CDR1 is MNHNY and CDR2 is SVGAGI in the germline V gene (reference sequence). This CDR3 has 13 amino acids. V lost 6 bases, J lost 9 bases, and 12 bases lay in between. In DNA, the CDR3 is TGTGCCAGCAGCCTGGAAGATTTTTCACCCCTCCACTTT. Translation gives CASSLEDFSPLHF.

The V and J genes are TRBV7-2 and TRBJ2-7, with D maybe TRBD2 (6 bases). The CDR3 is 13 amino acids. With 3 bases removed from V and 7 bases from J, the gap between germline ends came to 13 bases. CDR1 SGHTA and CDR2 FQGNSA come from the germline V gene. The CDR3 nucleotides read TGTGCCAGCAGCTTCCCCGCGGGATGGGAGCAGTACTTC. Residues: CASSFPAGWEQYF.

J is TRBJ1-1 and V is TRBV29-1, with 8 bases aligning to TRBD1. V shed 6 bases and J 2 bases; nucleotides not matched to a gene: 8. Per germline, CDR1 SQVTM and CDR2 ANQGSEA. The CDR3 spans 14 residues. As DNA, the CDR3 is TGCAGCGTGAAGGGACAGGTTCTTAACACTGAAGCTTTCTTT. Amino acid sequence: CSVKGQVLNTEAFF.

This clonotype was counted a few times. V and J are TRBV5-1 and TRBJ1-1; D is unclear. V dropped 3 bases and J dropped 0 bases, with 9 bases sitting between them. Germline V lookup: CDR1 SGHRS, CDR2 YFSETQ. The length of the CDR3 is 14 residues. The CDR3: CASSSSRMNTEAFF. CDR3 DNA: TGCGCCAGCAGCTCCTCGAGGATGAACACTGAAGCTTTCTTT.

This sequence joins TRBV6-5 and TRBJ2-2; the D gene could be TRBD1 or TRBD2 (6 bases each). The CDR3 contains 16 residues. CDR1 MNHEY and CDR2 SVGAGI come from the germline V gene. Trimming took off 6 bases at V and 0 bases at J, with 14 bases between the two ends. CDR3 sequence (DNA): TGTGCCAGCAGCCACCGGGGGCGAGCGAACACCGGGGAGCTGTTTTTT. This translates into CASSHRGRANTGELFF.

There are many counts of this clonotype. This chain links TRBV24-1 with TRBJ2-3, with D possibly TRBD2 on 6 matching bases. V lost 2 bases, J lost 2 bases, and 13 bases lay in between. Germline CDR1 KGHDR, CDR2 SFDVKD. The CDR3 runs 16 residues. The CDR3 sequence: CATSDSEDYFTDTQYF. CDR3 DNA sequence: TGTGCCACCAGTGATTCCGAGGACTACTTCACAGATACGCAGTATTTT.

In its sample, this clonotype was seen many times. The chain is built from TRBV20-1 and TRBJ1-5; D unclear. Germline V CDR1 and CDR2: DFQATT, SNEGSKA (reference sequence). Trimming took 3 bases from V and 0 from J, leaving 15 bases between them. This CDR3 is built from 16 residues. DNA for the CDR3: TGCAGTGCTAGTAATGTGGACCTTCATAGCAATCAGCCCCAGCATTTT. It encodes CSASNVDLHSNQPQHF.

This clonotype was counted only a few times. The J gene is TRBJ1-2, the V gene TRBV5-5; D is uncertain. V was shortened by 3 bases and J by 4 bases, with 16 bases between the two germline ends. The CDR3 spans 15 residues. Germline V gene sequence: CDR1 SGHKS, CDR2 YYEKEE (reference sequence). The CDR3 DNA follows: TGTGCCAGCAGCTGGGCCTTTGAGGCTCCCTATGGCTACACCTTC. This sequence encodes CASSWAFEAPYGYTF.

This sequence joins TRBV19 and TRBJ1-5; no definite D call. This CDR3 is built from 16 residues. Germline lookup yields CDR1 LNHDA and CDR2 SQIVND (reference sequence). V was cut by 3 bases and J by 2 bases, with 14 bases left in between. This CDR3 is CASSIREPRGNQPQHF. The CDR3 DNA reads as TGTGCCAGTAGTATTCGGGAGCCTAGGGGCAATCAGCCCCAGCATTTT.

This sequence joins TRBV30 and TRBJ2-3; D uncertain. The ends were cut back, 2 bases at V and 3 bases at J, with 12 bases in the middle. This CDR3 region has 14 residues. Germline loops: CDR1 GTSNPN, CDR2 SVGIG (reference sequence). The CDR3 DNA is TGTGCCTGGAGTCTCGAGAGTGGGACAGATACGCAGTATTTT. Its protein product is CAWSLESGTDTQYF.

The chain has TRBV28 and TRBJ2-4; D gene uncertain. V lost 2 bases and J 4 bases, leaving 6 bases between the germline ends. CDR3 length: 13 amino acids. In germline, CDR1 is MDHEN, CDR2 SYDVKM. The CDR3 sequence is CASSLTPKNIQYF. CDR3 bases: TGTGCCAGCAGTTTAACCCCTAAAAACATTCAGTACTTC.

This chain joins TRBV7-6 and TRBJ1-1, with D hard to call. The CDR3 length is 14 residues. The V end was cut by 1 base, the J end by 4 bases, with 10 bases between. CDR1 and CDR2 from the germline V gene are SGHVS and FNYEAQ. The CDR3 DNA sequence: TGTGCCAGCAGCTTAGTGTCGGGGAGCACTGAAGCTTTCTTT. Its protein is CASSLVSGSTEAFF.

The CDR3 nucleotides are TGTGCCAGCAGTTTGGCGGAGCTATCCTACAATGAGCAGTTCTTC. It is translated as CASSLAELSYNEQFF. The V call is TRBV27, the J call TRBJ2-1, with D uncertain. The CDR3 contains 15 residues. Trimming removed 3 bases at V and 1 base at J, with 10 bases between. Germline V CDR1 and CDR2: MNHEY, SMNVEV (reference sequence).

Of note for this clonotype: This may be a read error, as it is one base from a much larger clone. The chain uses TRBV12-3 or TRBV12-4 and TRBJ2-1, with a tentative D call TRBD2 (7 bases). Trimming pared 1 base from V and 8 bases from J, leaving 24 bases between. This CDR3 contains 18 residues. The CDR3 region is CASSLGFVMAGAIDEQFF. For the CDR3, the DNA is TGTGCCAGCAGTTTAGGGTTTGTAATGGCGGGGGCGATTGATGAGCAGTTCTTC.

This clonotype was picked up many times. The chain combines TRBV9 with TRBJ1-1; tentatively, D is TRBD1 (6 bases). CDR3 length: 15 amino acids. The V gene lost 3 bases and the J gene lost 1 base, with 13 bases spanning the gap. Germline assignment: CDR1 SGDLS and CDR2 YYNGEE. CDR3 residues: CASSGRDNSNTEAFF. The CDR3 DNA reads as TGTGCCAGCAGCGGCCGGGACAACTCGAACACTGAAGCTTTCTTT. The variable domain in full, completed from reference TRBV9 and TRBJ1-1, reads DSGVTQTPKHLITATGQRVTLRCSPRSGDLSVYWYQQSLDQGLQFLIQYYNGEERAKGNILERFSAQQFPDLHSELNLSSLELGDSALYFCASSGRDNSNTEAFFGQGTRLTVV.

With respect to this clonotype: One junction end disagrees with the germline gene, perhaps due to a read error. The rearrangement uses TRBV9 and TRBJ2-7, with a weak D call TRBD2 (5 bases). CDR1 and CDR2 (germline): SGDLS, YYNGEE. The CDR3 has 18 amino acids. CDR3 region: CASSVGPIGSVSTHEQCF. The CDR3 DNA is TGTGCCAGCAGCGTAGGACCGATAGGTAGCGTGAGTACCCACGAGCAGTGCTTC.

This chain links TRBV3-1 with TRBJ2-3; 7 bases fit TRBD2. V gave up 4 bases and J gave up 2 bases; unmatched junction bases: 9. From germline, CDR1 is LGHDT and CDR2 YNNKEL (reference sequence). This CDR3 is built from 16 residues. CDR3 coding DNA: TGTGCCAGCAGCCCGCATCTAGCGGAGGACACAGATACGCAGTATTTT. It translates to CASSPHLAEDTDTQYF.

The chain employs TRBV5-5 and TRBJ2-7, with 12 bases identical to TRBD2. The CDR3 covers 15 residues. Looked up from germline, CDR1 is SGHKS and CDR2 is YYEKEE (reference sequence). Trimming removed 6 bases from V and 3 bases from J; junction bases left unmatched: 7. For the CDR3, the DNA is TGTGCCAGCACCTGGGGACTAGCGGGCTTCTACGAGCAGTACTTC. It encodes CASTWGLAGFYEQYF.

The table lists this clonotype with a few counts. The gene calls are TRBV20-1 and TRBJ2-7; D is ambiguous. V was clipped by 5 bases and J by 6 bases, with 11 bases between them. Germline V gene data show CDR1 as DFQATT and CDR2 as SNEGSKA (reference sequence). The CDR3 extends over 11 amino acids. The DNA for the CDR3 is TGCAGTGCTCTCGCAGTAGGCGAGCAGTACTTC. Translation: CSALAVGEQYF.

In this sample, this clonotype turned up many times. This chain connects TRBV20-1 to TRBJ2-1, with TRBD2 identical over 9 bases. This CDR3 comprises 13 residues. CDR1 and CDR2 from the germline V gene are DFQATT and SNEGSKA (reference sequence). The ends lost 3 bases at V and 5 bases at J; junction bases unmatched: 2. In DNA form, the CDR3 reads TGCAGTGCTAGCCCTAGCGGGAACAATGAGCAGTTCTTC. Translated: CSASPSGNNEQFF.

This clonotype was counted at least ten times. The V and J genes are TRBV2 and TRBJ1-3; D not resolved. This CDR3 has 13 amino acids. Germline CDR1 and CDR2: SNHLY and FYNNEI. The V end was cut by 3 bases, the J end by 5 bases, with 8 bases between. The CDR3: CASSESGRNTIYF. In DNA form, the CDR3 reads TGTGCCAGCAGTGAGTCTGGGAGAAACACCATATATTTT.

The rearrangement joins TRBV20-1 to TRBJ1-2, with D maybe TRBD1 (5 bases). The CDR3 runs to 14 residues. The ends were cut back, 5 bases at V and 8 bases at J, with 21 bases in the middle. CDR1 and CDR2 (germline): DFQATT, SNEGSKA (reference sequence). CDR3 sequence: CSAFFPGPPQGYTF. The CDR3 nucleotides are TGCAGTGCTTTCTTTCCGGGACCCCCTCAGGGCTACACCTTC.

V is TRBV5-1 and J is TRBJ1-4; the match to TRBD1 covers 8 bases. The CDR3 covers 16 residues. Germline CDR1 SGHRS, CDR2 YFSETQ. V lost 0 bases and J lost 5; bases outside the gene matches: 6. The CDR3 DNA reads TGCGCCAGCAGCTTGGCATTAGGACAGGGAAATGAAAAACTGTTTTTT. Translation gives CASSLALGQGNEKLFF. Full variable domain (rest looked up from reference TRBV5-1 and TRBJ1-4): KAGVTQTPRYLIKTRGQQVTLSCSPISGHRSVSWYQQTPGQGLQFLFEYFSETQRNKGNFPGRFSGRQFSNSRSEMNVSTLELGDSALYLCASSLALGQGNEKLFFGSGTQLSVL.

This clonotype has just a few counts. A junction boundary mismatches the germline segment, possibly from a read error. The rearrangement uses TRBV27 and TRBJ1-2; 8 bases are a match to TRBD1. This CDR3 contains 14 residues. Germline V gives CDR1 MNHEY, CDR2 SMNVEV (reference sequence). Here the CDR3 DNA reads TGTGCCAGCAGAAAAGAGACAGGGGACTATGCCTACACCTTC. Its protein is CASRKETGDYAYTF.

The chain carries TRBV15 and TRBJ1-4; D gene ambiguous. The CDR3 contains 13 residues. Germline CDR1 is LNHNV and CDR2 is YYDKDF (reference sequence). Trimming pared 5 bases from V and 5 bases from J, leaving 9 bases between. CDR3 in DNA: TGTGCCACCAGCCCCCGGAAAAATGAAAAACTGTTTTTT. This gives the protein CATSPRKNEKLFF. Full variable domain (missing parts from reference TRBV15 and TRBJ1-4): DAMVIQNPRYQVTQFGKPVTLSCSQTLNHNVMYWYQQKSSQAPKLLFHYYDKDFNNEADTPDNFQSRRPNTSFCFLDIRSPGLGDTAMYLCATSPRKNEKLFFGSGTQLSVL.

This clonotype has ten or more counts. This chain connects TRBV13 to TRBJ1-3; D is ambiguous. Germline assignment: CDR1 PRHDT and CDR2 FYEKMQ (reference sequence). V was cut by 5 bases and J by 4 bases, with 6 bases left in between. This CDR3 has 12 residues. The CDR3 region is CASSPRGNTIYF. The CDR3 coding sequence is TGTGCCAGCAGCCCGCGGGGAAACACCATATATTTT.

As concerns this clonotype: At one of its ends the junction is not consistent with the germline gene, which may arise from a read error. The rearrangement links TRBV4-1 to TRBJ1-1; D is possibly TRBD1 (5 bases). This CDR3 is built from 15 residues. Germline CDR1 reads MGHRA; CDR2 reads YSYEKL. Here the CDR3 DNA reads TGCACCAGCAGCCCGGTTTGGGGGAAGAACACTGAAGCTTTCTTT. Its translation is CTSSPVWGKNTEAFF.

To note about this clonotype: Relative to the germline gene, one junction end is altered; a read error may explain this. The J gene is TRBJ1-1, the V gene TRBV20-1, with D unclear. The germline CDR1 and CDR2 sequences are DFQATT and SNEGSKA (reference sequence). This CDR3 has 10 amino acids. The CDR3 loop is CSARETGAFF. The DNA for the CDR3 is TGCAGTGCTAGAGAGACTGGAGCTTTCTTT.